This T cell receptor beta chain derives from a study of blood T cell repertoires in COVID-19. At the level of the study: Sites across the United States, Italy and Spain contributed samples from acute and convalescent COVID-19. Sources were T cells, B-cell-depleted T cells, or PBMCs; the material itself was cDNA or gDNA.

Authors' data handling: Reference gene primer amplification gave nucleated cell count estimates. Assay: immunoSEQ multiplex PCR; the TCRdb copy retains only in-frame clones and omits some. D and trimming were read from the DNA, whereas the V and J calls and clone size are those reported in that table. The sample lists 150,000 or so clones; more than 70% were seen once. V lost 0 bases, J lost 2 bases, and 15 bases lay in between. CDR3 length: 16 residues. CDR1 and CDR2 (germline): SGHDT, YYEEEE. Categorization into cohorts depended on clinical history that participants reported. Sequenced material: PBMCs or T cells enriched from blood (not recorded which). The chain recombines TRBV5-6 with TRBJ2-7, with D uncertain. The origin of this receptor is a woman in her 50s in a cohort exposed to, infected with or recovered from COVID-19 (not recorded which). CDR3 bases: TGTGCCAGCAGCTTGGTTCGCCAGGCGAACACCTACGAGCAGTACTTC. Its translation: CASSLVRQANTYEQYF. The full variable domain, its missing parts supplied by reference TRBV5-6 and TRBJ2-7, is DAGVTQSPTHLIKTRGQQVTLRCSPKSGHDTVSWYQQALGQGPQFIFQYYEEEERQRGNFPDRFSGHQFPNYSSELNVNALLLGDSALYLCASSLVRQANTYEQYFGPGTRLTVT.